This TCR beta chain was sequenced during a study of blood T cell repertoires in COVID-19. Study overall: Donors in the United States, Italy and Spain gave samples during acute or convalescent COVID-19.

This CDR3 is built from 17 residues. V was clipped by 0 bases and J by 8 bases; unmatched bases: 11. CDR1 and CDR2 (germline): SGHTS, YDEGEE. Here immunoSEQ multiplex PCR was the method, and the copy in TCRdb shows in-frame clones only, minus some. The sample carries 65,000 to 95,000 clones, around four fifths recorded once. Seattle's enrolled individuals joined amid active infection and were then monitored longitudinally. The TCR was taken from a man aged 55-75 years with COVID-19, enrolled during active disease. V is TRBV5-8 and J is TRBJ1-2; 12 bases line up with TRBD1. Sequences were obtained from peripheral blood. The chain's CDR3 is CASSLEGQGAAAGGYTF. The CDR3 DNA reads TGTGCCAGCAGCTTGGAGGGACAGGGGGCTGCGGCGGGGGGCTACACCTTC.